A selection of T cell receptor beta chains follows, all from one sample in a study of monozygotic twins with inflammatory bowel disease. No DNA is given; TCRdb re-called the 5' RACE reads and lists each CDR3 protein once. The table counts 150,000 to 200,000 distinct CDR3 sequences; under 3.5% lies in the top ten. Sequencing was performed on blood. These TCRs come from a human donor with ulcerative colitis or Crohn's disease, or a healthy co-twin of an affected twin (not recorded which). CDR3s include the opening cysteine and the closing phenylalanine or tryptophan. The order of the fields is V gene, J gene, CDR3 protein.

v_call: TRBV7-2
j_call: TRBJ2-7
cdr3_aa: CASSFGTAQSEQYF

v_call: TRBV4-1
j_call: TRBJ2-3
cdr3_aa: CASSQDLTSGRTYINTDTQYF

v_call: TRBV6-2/TRBV6-3
j_call: TRBJ2-2
cdr3_aa: CASSYLQINTGELFF

v_call: TRBV15
j_call: TRBJ2-1
cdr3_aa: CATSIGSYNEQFF

v_call: TRBV14
j_call: TRBJ2-7
cdr3_aa: CASSQELGEQYF

v_call: TRBV6-2/TRBV6-3
j_call: TRBJ1-1
cdr3_aa: CASTLLGGANTEAFF

v_call: TRBV11-3
j_call: TRBJ2-2
cdr3_aa: CASSLVSGGGELFF

v_call: TRBV7-9
j_call: TRBJ2-7
cdr3_aa: CASSLALPGPYEQYF

v_call: TRBV20-1
j_call: TRBJ2-3
cdr3_aa: CSARDTLRTSGTDTQYF

v_call: TRBV29-1
j_call: TRBJ2-7
cdr3_aa: CSVAVSYEQYF

v_call: TRBV6-2/TRBV6-3
j_call: TRBJ1-2
cdr3_aa: CASSLDNDYGYTF

v_call: TRBV5-1
j_call: TRBJ2-7
cdr3_aa: CASKRGPRYEQYF

v_call: TRBV20-1
j_call: TRBJ1-4
cdr3_aa: CSARELGQGVEKLFF

v_call: TRBV7-6
j_call: TRBJ1-5
cdr3_aa: CASSLQGPDQPQHF

v_call: TRBV2
j_call: TRBJ2-7
cdr3_aa: CASMGGYSSYEQYF

v_call: TRBV7-2
j_call: TRBJ2-1
cdr3_aa: CASSRPGTRVNEQFF

v_call: TRBV10-3
j_call: TRBJ2-6
cdr3_aa: CAISESTGAVVLTF

v_call: TRBV5-5
j_call: TRBJ2-2
cdr3_aa: CASSVKQGQTNTGELFF

v_call: TRBV6-5
j_call: TRBJ1-5
cdr3_aa: CASKRRGGANDNQPQHF

v_call: TRBV5-4
j_call: TRBJ2-1
cdr3_aa: CASSPAEGSRDEQFF

v_call: TRBV24-1
j_call: TRBJ1-1
cdr3_aa: CATSDTDLDRVECEVTEAFF

v_call: TRBV28
j_call: TRBJ2-5
cdr3_aa: CASRASAQETQYF

v_call: TRBV2
j_call: TRBJ2-3
cdr3_aa: CASSEGLPRGSAQYF

v_call: TRBV12-3/TRBV12-4
j_call: TRBJ1-1
cdr3_aa: CASSLAWGTEAFF

v_call: TRBV6-1
j_call: TRBJ2-6
cdr3_aa: CASSITGGAGANVLTF

v_call: TRBV28
j_call: TRBJ1-6
cdr3_aa: CASTPMANSPLQF

v_call: TRBV28
j_call: TRBJ2-2
cdr3_aa: CASSPPGAAENTGELFF

v_call: TRBV12-3/TRBV12-4
j_call: TRBJ2-1
cdr3_aa: CASSSPSGGDNEQFF

v_call: TRBV27
j_call: TRBJ1-5
cdr3_aa: CASSLYGSSNQPQHF

v_call: TRBV30
j_call: TRBJ2-1
cdr3_aa: CAWSVSMNNEQFF

v_call: TRBV28
j_call: TRBJ2-1
cdr3_aa: CASSPSGSSYNEQFF

v_call: TRBV5-5
j_call: TRBJ2-5
cdr3_aa: CASSLLSLQETHYF

v_call: TRBV3-1
j_call: TRBJ2-5
cdr3_aa: CASSRPGRVQETQYF

v_call: TRBV28
j_call: TRBJ2-2
cdr3_aa: CASSLGYSGTGELFF

v_call: TRBV20-1
j_call: TRBJ2-3
cdr3_aa: CSASPTPGSPKGDSQYF